This entry concerns a single TCR beta chain. The CDR3 is 14 amino acids. V shed 4 bases and J 0 bases; nucleotides not matched to a gene: 3. Germline V gives CDR1 SGHRS, CDR2 YFSETQ. The data were taken from a study of blood T cell repertoires in COVID-19. Study context: In each case, the material was cDNA or gDNA derived from T cells, B-cell-depleted T cells, or PBMCs.

Source study methods: Counts of nucleated cells, estimated from reference gene primer amplification, were obtained. The repertoire was sequenced with immunoSEQ multiplex PCR; TCRdb's copy has only in-frame clones and lacks some. Clonal size and the V and J genes are those of that table, whereas D and trimming came from the DNA. The top ten hold 4.4% of the sample, which has approximately 200,000 clones, 85% to 90% seen once. The genes are TRBV5-1 and TRBJ2-7; 8 bases align to TRBD1. This clonotype originated in a man aged 50 to 60 with acute or convalescent COVID-19. The sample taken for sequencing was peripheral blood. The CDR3 DNA follows: TGCGCCAGCAGCCCCCAGGGGGCCTCCTACGAGCAGTACTTC. Protein: CASSPQGASYEQYF.